This TCR beta chain was recovered during a study of blood T cell repertoires in COVID-19. The CDR3 runs to 12 residues. Germline V gives CDR1 MNHEY, CDR2 SVGAGI. Trimming stripped 9 bases from V and 6 bases from J, with 14 bases between. Some clones are missing from TCRdb's copy, which holds only in-frame ones; the method was immunoSEQ multiplex PCR. Of about 240,000 clones in the sample, roughly nine tenths are singletons; the top ten hold approximately 7.5%. This sequence was found in a man aged 55 to 70 who had recovered from COVID-19. This chain connects TRBV6-5 to TRBJ1-2; perhaps TRBD1 as D (5 bases). Sequences were obtained from peripheral blood. CDR3 in DNA: TGTGCCAGTTTCAGGGTCCTAGATGGCTACACCTTC. As protein: CASFRVLDGYTF.